The 28 T cell receptor beta chains reported below all come from one sample, sequenced in a study of control samples from healthy donors and cancer patients. The protocol was immunoSEQ multiplex PCR, while the TCRdb copy is restricted to in-frame clones and leaves out a portion. The profile shows 95,000 to 150,000 clones, 90% to 95% of them singletons. Sequencing was carried out using blood. The receptors were sampled from a woman between 18 and 29 years old in good health.

V and J are TRBV19 and TRBJ2-1; D unclear. V lost 4 bases and J 1 base, leaving 5 bases between the germline ends. The CDR3 is made up of 13 amino acids. Germline CDR1 is LNHDA and CDR2 is SQIVND (reference sequence). The CDR3 DNA sequence: TGTGCCAGTAGTACAGCATCCTACAATGAGCAGTTCTTC. It specifies CASSTASYNEQFF. The full variable domain, with the rest looked up from reference TRBV19 and TRBJ2-1, is DGGITQSPKYLFRKEGQNVTLSCEQNLNHDAMYWYRQDPGQGLRLIYYSQIVNDFQKGDIAEGYSVSREKKESFPLTVTSAQKNPTAFYLCASSTASYNEQFFGPGTRLTVL.

The chain employs TRBV24-1 and TRBJ1-2; 10 bases are a match to TRBD1. This CDR3 comprises 18 residues. Germline lookup yields CDR1 KGHDR and CDR2 SFDVKD. Trimming took 3 bases from V and 2 from J; bases not matched to a gene: 11. This chain's CDR3 is CATSDLPTPGQGNYGYTF. CDR3 nucleotide sequence: TGTGCCACCAGTGATCTACCAACCCCGGGACAGGGGAACTATGGCTACACCTTC.

The table lists this clone with a few counts. This chain uses TRBV6-5 with TRBJ1-1; no clear D. Germline CDR1 is MNHEY and CDR2 is SVGAGI. CDR3 length: 12 amino acids. V gave up 6 bases and J gave up 3 bases, with 8 bases separating them. CDR3 protein: CASSARDTEAFF. In nucleotides, the CDR3 is TGTGCCAGCAGCGCCAGAGACACTGAAGCTTTCTTT.

The gene calls are TRBV9 and TRBJ1-2, with TRBD1 matching over 8 bases. The CDR3 loop spans 13 amino acids. Per the germline V gene, CDR1 is SGDLS and CDR2 is YYNGEE. V was clipped by 4 bases and J by 4 bases; unmatched bases: 3. The CDR3 DNA follows: TGTGCCAGCAGCCGGACAGGGACCTATGGCTACACCTTC. Its protein is CASSRTGTYGYTF.

The chain couples TRBV3-1 (or the pseudogene TRBV3-2) to TRBJ2-7, with a possible D match to TRBD2 (5 bases). This CDR3 spans 15 amino acids. CDR1 is LGHDT and CDR2 is YNNKEL in the germline V gene (reference sequence). Trimming took 0 bases from V and 2 from J, leaving 11 bases between them. The CDR3 protein is CASSQDGEGPYEQYF. The CDR3 nucleotides are TGTGCCAGCAGCCAAGATGGCGAGGGCCCCTACGAGCAGTACTTC.

This chain links TRBV5-1 with TRBJ2-1; 7 positions agree with TRBD1. The CDR3 has 16 amino acids. The germline CDR1 and CDR2 sequences are SGHRS and YFSETQ. The ends lost 3 bases at V and 1 base at J; junction bases unmatched: 7. This chain's CDR3 is CASSSIGGASYNEQFF. CDR3 in DNA: TGCGCCAGCAGCTCCATAGGGGGCGCATCCTACAATGAGCAGTTCTTC. The full variable domain, with the rest looked up from reference TRBV5-1 and TRBJ2-1, is KAGVTQTPRYLIKTRGQQVTLSCSPISGHRSVSWYQQTPGQGLQFLFEYFSETQRNKGNFPGRFSGRQFSNSRSEMNVSTLELGDSALYLCASSSIGGASYNEQFFGPGTRLTVL.

This chain links TRBV18 with TRBJ1-4; no clear D gene. Germline CDR1 and CDR2: KGHSH and LQKENI. This CDR3 is 17 amino acids long. V lost 2 bases, J lost 3 bases, and 16 bases lay in between. CDR3 sequence reads: CASSPNAPAGSNEKLFF. The CDR3 DNA follows: TGTGCCAGCTCACCAAACGCCCCGGCCGGCTCTAATGAAAAACTGTTTTTT.

The chain has TRBV28 and TRBJ1-2, with a tentative D call TRBD1 (6 bases). The CDR3 contains 15 residues. Germline V lookup: CDR1 MDHEN, CDR2 SYDVKM. Trimming took 6 bases from V and 8 from J, leaving 22 bases between them. Here the CDR3 DNA reads TGTGCCAGCAGCCTCCTTCCGCCGACAGGCAAGGGCTACACCTTC. Its protein is CASSLLPPTGKGYTF.

The chain combines TRBV5-1 with TRBJ2-5, with D uncertain. Trimming took 1 base from V and 4 from J, leaving 14 bases between them. The germline V gene has CDR1 SGHRS and CDR2 YFSETQ. The CDR3 contains 15 residues. The CDR3 nucleotides read TGCGCCAGCAGCTTGACGACCGGGTATGGAGAGACCCAGTACTTC. This gives the protein CASSLTTGYGETQYF.

The table lists this clone with a count of one. The genes are TRBV11-2 and TRBJ2-6; the D gene is possibly TRBD1 (6 bases). CDR1 is SGHAT and CDR2 is FQNNGV in the germline V gene. Trimming pared 5 bases from V and 0 bases from J, leaving 14 bases between. The CDR3 runs 17 residues. CDR3 amino acids: CASSNRDIVSGANVLTF. CDR3 coding DNA: TGTGCCAGCAGCAACCGGGACATAGTCTCTGGGGCCAACGTCCTGACTTTC.

The chain is built from TRBV5-4 and TRBJ2-6; the D gene is possibly TRBD2 (5 bases). The CDR3 consists of 20 residues. Germline lookup yields CDR1 SGHNT and CDR2 YYREEE (reference sequence). V dropped 2 bases and J dropped 0 bases, with 21 bases sitting between them. CDR3 region: CASSLWSWQLADSGANVLTF. The CDR3 DNA is TGTGCCAGCAGCTTATGGTCGTGGCAGCTAGCCGACTCTGGGGCCAACGTCCTGACTTTC.

The chain combines TRBV21-1 with TRBJ1-6. TRBV21-1 is marked as a pseudogene. There are 16 residues in the CDR3. The CDR3 protein is CASSKCRGSDNSPLHF. CDR3 sequence (DNA): TGTGCCAGCAGCAAGTGCCGTGGTTCGGATAATTCACCCCTCCACTTT.

The genes are TRBV6-1 and TRBJ2-6; D is unresolved. The CDR3 covers 15 residues. CDR1 MNHNS and CDR2 SASEGT come from the germline V gene. V shed 2 bases and J shed 2 bases, with 7 bases lying between them. The CDR3 DNA is TGTGCCAGCAGTGAATATGGTACTGGGGCCAACGTCCTGACTTTC. Translated, it gives CASSEYGTGANVLTF.

This chain links TRBV5-1 with TRBJ1-2, with 8 bases that match TRBD1. Unmatched junction bases numbered 5, after V lost 7 bases and J lost 0 bases. CDR1 and CDR2 from the germline V gene are SGHRS and YFSETQ. The CDR3 length is 14 residues. The CDR3 DNA reads TGCGCCAGCTCGGGACAGGTAGCTAACTATGGCTACACCTTC. Its protein is CASSGQVANYGYTF.

This chain connects TRBV7-2 to TRBJ2-4; 8 nucleotides line up with TRBD1. J was trimmed by 7 bases and V by 5 bases; bases with no gene match: 4. Germline lookup yields CDR1 SGHTA and CDR2 FQGNSA. The CDR3 has 13 residues. The CDR3, as DNA: TGTGCCAGCAGCCGTGGACAGGGTAACATTCAGTACTTC. It translates to CASSRGQGNIQYF.

The CDR3 protein is CASSQTGGNYEQYF. CDR3 nucleotides: TGCGCCAGCAGCCAAACCGGGGGAAATTACGAGCAGTACTTC. The chain employs TRBV5-1 and TRBJ2-7; D might be TRBD2 (6 bases). The CDR3 is made up of 14 amino acids. Germline-derived CDR1 and CDR2 are SGHRS and YFSETQ. V was pared by 4 bases and J by 4 bases, with 15 bases between.

This clone was observed once. The chain recombines TRBV7-8 with TRBJ2-5; D is uncertain. The CDR3 totals 15 residues. The V gene's germline CDR1 is SGHVS and CDR2 FQNEAQ. V was cut by 0 bases and J by 0 bases, with 8 bases left in between. The CDR3 bases are TGTGCCAGCAGCTTAGCGGAGTTGTACCAAGAGACCCAGTACTTC. Its translation is CASSLAELYQETQYF.

This clone was counted a few times. The chain recombines TRBV28 with TRBJ2-7; TRBD1 matches at 7 bases. The trim removed 6 bases at V and 0 bases at J, leaving 14 bases unmatched. Germline assignment: CDR1 MDHEN and CDR2 SYDVKM. The CDR3 is made up of 17 amino acids. CDR3 sequence reads: CASSATLGQESSYEQYF. The CDR3 DNA reads TGTGCCAGCAGCGCTACCTTAGGACAGGAGAGCTCCTACGAGCAGTACTTC.

This chain uses TRBV7-6 with TRBJ2-5; a weak D match, TRBD2 (5 bases). V gave up 2 bases and J gave up 1 base, with 8 bases separating them. Germline loops: CDR1 SGHVS, CDR2 FNYEAQ. This CDR3 contains 14 residues. The CDR3 DNA follows: TGTGCCAGCAGCTTAAGGCTAGCCCAAGAGACCCAGTACTTC. This sequence encodes CASSLRLAQETQYF.

The chain joins TRBV29-1 to TRBJ2-7; possible D gene TRBD1, 6 bases. Looked up from germline, CDR1 is SQVTM and CDR2 is ANQGSEA. The CDR3 has 13 amino acids. Trimming stripped 6 bases from V and 0 bases from J, with 12 bases between. CDR3 DNA sequence: TGCAGCGTCGCATGGACAGCCTCCTACGAGCAGTACTTC. Translating gives CSVAWTASYEQYF.

The rearrangement uses TRBV4-2 and TRBJ2-3, with 10 bases lining up with TRBD2. V was pared by 5 bases and J by 1 base, with 0 bases of the junction left unmatched. Germline CDR1 LGHNA, CDR2 YNFKEQ. The CDR3 length is 14 residues. The CDR3 sequence: CASSGTSGTDTQYF. The CDR3 DNA reads as TGTGCCAGCAGCGGGACTAGCGGCACAGATACGCAGTATTTT.

This chain connects TRBV12-3 or TRBV12-4 to TRBJ2-5; weak D call: TRBD1 (6 bases). The CDR3 has 13 amino acids. V lost 4 bases, J lost 1 base, and 7 bases lay in between. The CDR3 DNA reads TGTGCCAGCAGTTCACAGGGCCAAGAGACCCAGTACTTC. Its protein is CASSSQGQETQYF.

The rearrangement links TRBV5-6 to TRBJ1-2; TRBD1 matches 8 bases. CDR3 length: 14 amino acids. Losses at the gene ends were 4 bases for V and 8 bases for J; bases not matched to a gene: 10. From germline, CDR1 is SGHDT and CDR2 YYEEEE. As DNA, the CDR3 is TGTGCCAGCAGCCGGGGTCGACAGGGGTGGGGCTACACCTTC. It encodes CASSRGRQGWGYTF. Supplemented by reference TRBV5-6 and TRBJ1-2, the full variable domain reads DAGVTQSPTHLIKTRGQQVTLRCSPKSGHDTVSWYQQALGQGPQFIFQYYEEEERQRGNFPDRFSGHQFPNYSSELNVNALLLGDSALYLCASSRGRQGWGYTFGSGTRLTVV.

The chain carries TRBV19 and TRBJ2-3; D gene uncertain. The CDR3 loop spans 13 amino acids. Germline V gives CDR1 LNHDA, CDR2 SQIVND (reference sequence). Trimming stripped 6 bases from V and 3 bases from J, with 10 bases between. For the CDR3, the DNA is TGTGCCAGTAGGGGGTTCAGGACAGATACGCAGTATTTT. It codes for CASRGFRTDTQYF.

The chain couples TRBV7-2 to TRBJ2-2; 7 nucleotides agree with TRBD2. Germline CDR1 and CDR2: SGHTA and FQGNSA. The CDR3 consists of 13 residues. V shed 5 bases, J shed 8 bases, and the junction held 5 bases outside the gene matches. CDR3 nucleotide sequence: TGTGCCAGCAGCCCCGGGGGGTCGGGGGAGCTGTTTTTT. Translating it yields CASSPGGSGELFF.

The chain has TRBV18 and TRBJ2-6, with D possibly matching TRBD2 (5 bases). Trimming removed 6 bases at V and 4 bases at J, with 13 bases between. Germline CDR1 is KGHSH and CDR2 is LQKENI. There are 15 residues in the CDR3. Here the CDR3 reads CASSPGRSGANVLTF. Here the CDR3 DNA reads TGTGCCAGCTCCCCGGGAAGATCGGGGGCCAACGTCCTGACTTTC.

The chain is built from TRBV7-6 and TRBJ2-5, with 7 bases that match TRBD2. Germline V gene sequence: CDR1 SGHVS, CDR2 FNYEAQ. This CDR3 is built from 15 residues. V dropped 0 bases and J dropped 2; count of bases not matched to a gene: 3. The CDR3 DNA is TGTGCCAGCAGCTTAGCGGTCGGGGGGCAAGAGACCCAGTACTTC. Its translation is CASSLAVGGQETQYF.

V gene TRBV28 combines with J gene TRBJ1-2; D uncertain. V lost 8 bases and J lost 2, with 3 bases in between. Germline-derived CDR1 and CDR2 are MDHEN and SYDVKM. The CDR3 is 10 residues long. Here the CDR3 reads CASGNYGYTF. The CDR3 DNA reads TGTGCCAGCGGGAACTATGGCTACACCTTC.